This T cell receptor (beta chain) was observed in a study of blood T cell repertoires in COVID-19. The overall study: COVID-19 samples from acute and convalescent phases originated in the United States, Italy and Spain. Nucleic acid was either cDNA or gDNA, and it came from T cells, B-cell-depleted T cells, or PBMCs.

Assay used: immunoSEQ multiplex PCR; TCRdb lists only in-frame clones, some missing. Here the sample spans 210,000 or so clones, just under 85% being singletons. Between the trimmed V and J ends, which lost 1 base and 11 bases, there was a span of 9 bases. In germline, CDR1 is MGHDK, CDR2 SYGVNS. The length of the CDR3 is 12 residues. The clonotype originates from a woman aged 45-65 years with active or convalescent COVID-19. Sequencing used peripheral blood. The chain combines TRBV25-1 with TRBJ2-1; tentatively, D is TRBD2 (6 bases). The CDR3 sequence: CASSELGGKQFF. The DNA for the CDR3 is TGTGCCAGCAGTGAATTGGGCGGGAAGCAGTTCTTC.